This TCR beta chain appears in the sequencing data of a study of regulatory T cells in long-lasting Graves disease. General study points: Whereas 1,000 or so public clonotypes were shared by new patients, persistent patients shared more, at roughly 2,500.

As regards this clonotype: Its antigen is unknown.

Arm-PCR of CDR3 regions with iRepertoire HTBI primers generated TCR beta libraries. TCRdb processed the multiplex PCR reads anew with MiXCR; each CDR3 protein has one entry. The sample consists of a few hundred thousand distinct CDR3 sequences, about 20% of them appearing once. As to time point: persistent/refractory GD, antithyroid drugs over 5 years with positive TRAb. PBMC-derived RNA was used for the TCR library. Criteria from the American Thyroid Association guidelines were applied to diagnose Graves' disease. This receptor was taken from a female donor with Graves disease. Source: peripheral blood mononuclear cells (PBMCs), taken when the disease was refractory, from a patient treated with antithyroid drugs.

The CDR3 sequence is CATPLAGGPGYNEQFF. As DNA, the CDR3 is TGTGCCACCCCACTAGCGGGAGGACCAGGCTACAATGAGCAGTTCTTC. J is TRBJ2-1 and V is TRBV7-2; 12 bases fit TRBD2. Looked up from germline, CDR1 is SGHTA and CDR2 is FQGNSA. This CDR3 comprises 16 residues. Trimming removed 10 bases from V and 3 bases from J; junction bases left unmatched: 10.